A selection of T cell receptor beta chains follows, all from one sample in a study of T cells in Graves' hyperthyroidism and ophthalmopathy. TCRdb re-analysed the multiplex PCR reads in MiXCR, keeping a single row per CDR3 protein. This repertoire shows 550,000 to 700,000 distinct CDR3 sequences, about 43% found once; its top ten account for over 15%. What was sequenced was peripheral blood or thyroid tissue (not recorded which). These receptors were obtained from an adult woman with Graves' disease, either hyperthyroidism or ophthalmopathy (not recorded which). CDR3s include the opening cysteine and the closing phenylalanine or tryptophan. The D gene is left open where the match is weak. Size is omitted from some rows. Given values are once, few, many or a class for expanded clones.

abundance,j_gene,v_gene,d_gene,CDR3aa,CDR3nt
many,TRBJ2-2,TRBV11-3,.,CASSYGVAERHGELFF,TGTGCCAGCAGCTACGGGGTAGCGGAGAGGCACGGGGAGCTGTTTTTT
many,TRBJ1-5,TRBV24-1,TRBD1,CATQRPGQVSNQPQHF,TGTGCCACTCAACGGCCGGGACAGGTGAGCAATCAGCCCCAGCATTTT
many,TRBJ1-6,TRBV5-6,.,CASSLGTTNSPLHF,TGTGCCAGCAGCCTAGGGACCACAAATTCACCCCTCCACTTT
many,TRBJ2-7,TRBV6-5,TRBD2,CASSYLAGGAEQYF,TGTGCCAGCAGTTACCTAGCGGGAGGAGCCGAGCAGTACTTC
.,TRBJ2-1,TRBV24-1,.,CATSDLTGSQGGDEQFF,TGTGCCACCAGTGATTTAACCGGATCTCAGGGAGGAGATGAGCAGTTCTTC
many,TRBJ1-4,TRBV12-3/TRBV12-4,.,CASSFTGTATELFF,TGTGCCAGCAGTTTCACCGGGACCGCAACCGAACTGTTTTTT
.,TRBJ1-6,TRBV5-5,.,CASLSLGNSPLHF,TGTGCCAGCCTGAGCCTGGGGAACTCACCCCTCCACTTT
many,TRBJ2-5,TRBV7-8,.,CASSLAWGQETQYF,TGTGCCAGCAGCTTAGCTTGGGGCCAAGAGACCCAGTACTTC
.,TRBJ1-1,TRBV29-1,.,CSVSPGPDTTEAFF,TGCAGCGTTTCGCCCGGCCCCGACACCACTGAAGCTTTCTTT
.,TRBJ2-7,TRBV29-1,.,CSGGGAYEQYF,TGCAGCGGGGGAGGCGCCTACGAGCAGTACTTC
.,TRBJ2-7,TRBV7-8,.,CASSFYICSARTPAGEQYF,.
.,TRBJ1-5,TRBV4-2,TRBD1,CASSEGQGALNQPQHF,TGTGCCAGCAGCGAGGGACAGGGGGCACTAAATCAGCCCCAGCATTTT
.,TRBJ1-1,TRBV29-1,.,CSGRGISTEAFF,TGCAGCGGCCGGGGTATCAGCACTGAAGCTTTCTTT
.,TRBJ2-2,TRBV29-1,.,CSVRLVGDTGELFF,TGCAGCGTCAGACTAGTAGGCGACACCGGGGAGCTGTTTTTT
once,TRBJ1-1,TRBV7-8,.,CASSPGQSEVEAFF,TGTGCCAGCAGTCCCGGACAGTCGGAGGTTGAAGCTTTCTTT
.,TRBJ1-6,TRBV19,.,CASTDGKNSPLHF,TGTGCCAGTACGGACGGAAAAAATTCACCCCTCCACTTT
.,TRBJ2-7,TRBV7-8,TRBD2,CASSLSSQTSGRGEQYF,TGTGCCAGCAGCTTAAGTTCTCAGACTAGCGGGAGGGGCGAGCAGTACTTC
once,TRBJ2-1,TRBV20-1,TRBD2,CSARTSGNVDNEQFF,TGCAGTGCTAGAACTAGCGGGAATGTCGACAATGAGCAGTTCTTC
.,TRBJ2-5,TRBV19,.,CASSTSTIQETQYF,TGTGCCAGTAGTACGTCCACTATCCAAGAGACCCAGTACTTC
many,TRBJ2-7,TRBV5-1,.,CASNRDNRPGEQYF,TGCGCCAGCAACCGGGACAACCGACCGGGTGAGCAGTACTTC
many,TRBJ2-5,TRBV5-1,TRBD2,CASSRGETSLLETQYF,TGCGCCAGCAGCCGAGGGGAGACTAGCCTCCTGGAGACCCAGTACTTC
many,TRBJ2-2,TRBV7-9,.,CASSLAKGLNGELFF,TGTGCCAGCAGCTTAGCTAAAGGTCTAAATGGGGAGCTGTTTTTT
.,TRBJ2-6,TRBV25-1,.,CASTGGGGANVLTF,TGTGCCAGCACCGGGGGTGGTGGGGCCAACGTCCTGACTTTC
many,TRBJ2-7,TRBV13,.,CASSSRGVAYEQYF,TGTGCCAGCAGTAGCAGAGGGGTAGCCTACGAGCAGTACTTC
few,TRBJ1-6,TRBV2,.,CASSMDRLSPLHF,TGTGCCAGCAGTATGGACAGACTTTCACCCCTCCACTTT
once,TRBJ1-1,TRBV25-1,.,CASSLESRPRKINTEAFF,TGTGCCAGCAGTTTAGAATCCAGACCGAGGAAGATTAACACTGAAGCTTTCTTT
many,TRBJ2-5,TRBV27,.,CASSLASEETQYF,TGTGCCAGCAGTTTGGCTAGCGAAGAGACCCAGTACTTC
.,TRBJ2-5,TRBV28,TRBD1,CASSWNRQGHQTQYF,TGTGCCAGCAGTTGGAACCGACAGGGGCACCAGACCCAGTACTTC
.,TRBJ1-5,TRBV27,.,CASSLEGRGFAQHF,TGTGCCAGCAGTTTGGAGGGCCGCGGTTTCGCCCAGCATTTT
once,TRBJ2-3,TRBV7-2,TRBD2,CASSLGVSGGADF,TGTGCCAGCAGCTTAGGTGTTAGCGGGGGTGCGGATTTT
many,TRBJ2-7,TRBV3-1,.,CASSQGIRPTYEQYF,TGTGCCAGCAGCCAAGGGATCAGACCGACCTACGAGCAGTACTTC
once,TRBJ1-1,TRBV15,.,CATSRPDSNTEAFF,TGTGCCACCAGCAGACCTGACAGCAACACTGAAGCTTTCTTT
.,TRBJ1-4,TRBV2,TRBD1,CASREGQEKLFF,TGTGCCAGCAGGGAGGGACAGGAAAAACTGTTTTTT
many,TRBJ1-2,TRBV2,.,CASSETESDFYGYTF,TGTGCCAGCAGTGAAACAGAGTCAGACTTCTATGGCTACACCTTC
.,TRBJ2-5,TRBV29-1,.,CSYGLYQETQYF,TGCAGCTATGGGTTGTACCAAGAGACCCAGTACTTC
many,TRBJ1-1,TRBV20-1,.,CSAGRSNTEAFF,TGCAGTGCAGGGAGGTCGAACACTGAAGCTTTCTTT
.,TRBJ2-7,TRBV29-1,.,CSVGGIYEQYF,TGCAGCGTTGGTGGCATCTACGAGCAGTACTTC
.,TRBJ1-2,TRBV2,.,CASSEVQVLYGYTF,TGTGCCAGCAGTGAAGTCCAGGTCCTCTATGGCTACACCTTC
few,TRBJ2-7,TRBV7-9,TRBD1,CASRNRGRYEQYF,TGTGCCAGCAGAAACAGGGGTCGCTACGAGCAGTACTTC
.,TRBJ1-2,TRBV7-2,.,CASLINYGYTF,TGTGCCAGCCTCATCAACTATGGCTACACCTTC
.,TRBJ2-7,TRBV7-9,.,CASSAGRRQIGQYF,TGTGCCAGCAGTGCCGGCCGGCGACAAATTGGGCAGTACTTC
.,TRBJ2-7,TRBV20-1,.,CSARRGQNLYEQYF,TGCAGTGCTAGACGTGGACAGAACTTATACGAGCAGTACTTC
many,TRBJ1-2,TRBV6-5,TRBD1,CASSRTGAFGYTF,TGTGCCAGCAGTAGGACAGGCGCCTTCGGCTACACCTTC
.,TRBJ2-5,TRBV9,.,CASSVRPRETQYF,TGTGCCAGCAGCGTTCGTCCGCGGGAGACCCAGTACTTC
.,TRBJ1-2,TRBV29-1,.,CSVDRGRSGYTF,TGCAGCGTTGATCGGGGCCGGAGTGGCTACACCTTC
many,TRBJ1-2,TRBV28,.,CASLRGTTNYGYTF,TGTGCCAGCCTCCGGGGGACCACTAACTATGGCTACACCTTC
few,TRBJ1-6,TRBV25-1,.,CASSELLRPNSPLHF,TGTGCCAGCAGTGAACTCCTCAGGCCAAATTCACCCCTCCACTTT
.,TRBJ1-2,TRBV6-1,TRBD1,CASRRTGARGYTF,TGTGCCAGCAGGCGGACAGGGGCGCGGGGCTACACCTTC
many,TRBJ2-5,TRBV5-1,.,CASRYTSQETQYF,TGCGCCAGCAGGTATACGTCCCAAGAGACCCAGTACTTC
.,TRBJ2-6,TRBV7-9,.,CASSWTPNTGANVLTF,TGTGCCAGCAGCTGGACACCGAACACCGGGGCCAACGTCCTGACTTTC
.,TRBJ2-7,TRBV9,TRBD1,CASNLTGIAYEQYF,TGTGCCAGCAACCTGACAGGGATCGCCTACGAGCAGTACTTC